This passage covers 24 T cell receptor beta chains from one sample sequenced in a study of blood T cell repertoires in COVID-19. Measured with immunoSEQ multiplex PCR; TCRdb has only the in-frame clones, and not every one. The sample holds 95,000 to 100,000 clones, roughly 86% seen once. The material sequenced was peripheral blood. All receptors come from a woman aged 25 to 39 with acute or convalescent COVID-19.

This clone was seen a few times. V usage is TRBV5-1 and J usage is TRBJ2-7, with a possible D match to TRBD2 (6 bases). Germline lookup yields CDR1 SGHRS and CDR2 YFSETQ. This CDR3 contains 10 residues. V lost 7 bases, J lost 12 bases, and 14 bases lay in between. CDR3 nucleotides: TGCGCCAGCGGGGAGGAAGTCCGGTACTTC. It translates to CASGEEVRYF.

V and J are TRBV30 and TRBJ1-5; 7 bases are shared with TRBD1. Germline V CDR1 and CDR2: GTSNPN, SVGIG (reference sequence). This CDR3 spans 14 amino acids. V shed 0 bases, J shed 4 bases, and the junction held 3 bases outside the gene matches. The chain's CDR3 is CAWSVLGQNQPQHF. In DNA, the CDR3 is TGTGCCTGGAGTGTACTGGGACAGAATCAGCCCCAGCATTTT.

This clone was recorded once. The CDR3 loop reads CASSDNRDSPLHF. As DNA, the CDR3 is TGTGCCAGCAGTGATAACAGGGATTCACCCCTCCACTTT. The chain couples TRBV6-1 to TRBJ1-6, with D maybe TRBD1 (6 bases). The CDR3 totals 13 residues. Deletions cut 3 bases from V and 8 bases from J, with 8 bases between. Germline values: CDR1 MNHNS, CDR2 SASEGT.

V usage is TRBV18 and J usage is TRBJ2-1; TRBD2 agrees at 7 bases. Germline trimming cut 5 bases from V and 15 bases from J; bases unmatched to any gene: 10. Germline assignment: CDR1 KGHSH and CDR2 LQKENI. The CDR3 length is 12 residues. The CDR3 region has the DNA TGTGCCAGCTCAGCCAAAGGGGACTACTGGTTCTTC. Amino acids: CASSAKGDYWFF.

The chain links TRBV27 to TRBJ2-3, with 7 bases aligning to TRBD2. This CDR3 has 15 residues. V lost 5 bases and J lost 2; bases outside the gene matches: 7. CDR1 is MNHEY and CDR2 is SMNVEV in the germline V gene (reference sequence). This chain's CDR3 is CASSLGGVFTDTQYF. The CDR3 DNA follows: TGTGCCAGCAGTCTGGGAGGGGTATTCACAGATACGCAGTATTTT.

J is TRBJ1-1 and V is TRBV3-1 (or the pseudogene TRBV3-2); a possible D gene is TRBD1 (5 bases). The V end lost 1 base, the J end lost 5 bases, and 14 bases lay between the germline ends. The CDR3 has 15 amino acids. CDR1 and CDR2 from the germline V gene are LGHDT and YNNKEL (reference sequence). CDR3 DNA: TGTGCCAGCAGCCAAGTCCCTGGGGAGGGGACTGAAGCTTTCTTT. It specifies CASSQVPGEGTEAFF.

V and J are TRBV5-1 and TRBJ1-1, with TRBD1 as a possible D gene (6 bases). The V gene lost 0 bases and the J gene lost 1 base, with 10 bases spanning the gap. Germline assignment: CDR1 SGHRS and CDR2 YFSETQ. The CDR3 is 15 amino acids. The CDR3 DNA is TGCGCCAGCAGCTTGGACCTACAGGGGAACACTGAAGCTTTCTTT. Translated, it gives CASSLDLQGNTEAFF.

The CDR3 DNA follows: TGCGCCAGCAGCTTAGCATCACGGGGGGGTGCAGATACGCAGTATTTT. As protein: CASSLASRGGADTQYF. The chain carries TRBV5-1 and TRBJ2-3, with 8 bases fitting TRBD2. The CDR3 extends over 16 amino acids. The germline V gene encodes CDR1 SGHRS and CDR2 YFSETQ. The trim removed 2 bases at V and 4 bases at J, leaving 9 bases unmatched.

The rearrangement links TRBV2 to TRBJ2-7; TRBD1 agrees at 10 bases. Per germline, CDR1 SNHLY and CDR2 FYNNEI. The V segment lost 5 bases and the J segment 6 bases; nucleotides outside the gene matches: 7. The CDR3 has 14 amino acids. CDR3 DNA: TGTGCCAGCAGTAGGGACAGGGGTCGAGGCGAGCAGTACTTC. Protein: CASSRDRGRGEQYF. Full variable domain (outside the CDR3, taken from reference TRBV2 and TRBJ2-7): EPEVTQTPSHQVTQMGQEVILRCVPISNHLYFYWYRQILGQKVEFLVSFYNNEISEKSEIFDDQFSVERPDGSNFTLKIRSTKLEDSAMYFCASSRDRGRGEQYFGPGTRLTVT.

The chain employs TRBV28 and TRBJ2-7; 9 bases are a match to TRBD1. CDR3 length: 15 amino acids. Germline values: CDR1 MDHEN, CDR2 SYDVKM. Unmatched junction bases numbered 5, after V lost 2 bases and J lost 3 bases. The CDR3 sequence is CASSLGGTGIYEQYF. The CDR3 DNA reads as TGTGCCAGCAGTTTAGGCGGGACAGGGATCTACGAGCAGTACTTC.

This clone was seen once. V is TRBV15 and J is TRBJ1-4; no firm D call. Germline CDR1 and CDR2: LNHNV and YYDKDF (reference sequence). The germline V and J ends were trimmed by 0 bases and 7 bases, with 3 bases remaining between them. The CDR3 contains 12 residues. DNA of the CDR3: TGTGCCACCAGCAGAGATCGTGAAAAACTGTTTTTT. The encoded protein is CATSRDREKLFF.

This chain uses TRBV7-9 with TRBJ2-1; 10 nucleotides agree with TRBD2. There are 13 residues in the CDR3. Germline V gene data show CDR1 as SEHNR and CDR2 as FQNEAQ (reference sequence). Trimming cost V 4 bases and J 12 bases; bases outside gene matches: 6. The CDR3 is CASSSLAGGVQFF. The DNA for the CDR3 is TGTGCCAGCAGCTCCTTAGCGGGGGGCGTGCAGTTCTTC.

The chain employs TRBV30 and TRBJ1-3; no reliable D call. Germline values: CDR1 GTSNPN, CDR2 SVGIG (reference sequence). This CDR3 has 13 residues. Trimming took 2 bases from V and 7 from J, leaving 12 bases between them. The CDR3 is CAWSPNHWNTIYF. CDR3 coding DNA: TGTGCCTGGAGTCCTAACCATTGGAACACCATATATTTT.

This chain connects TRBV28 to TRBJ1-6; 9 bases align to TRBD1. V lost 6 bases, J lost 10 bases, and 7 bases stayed unmatched. Germline V gene sequence: CDR1 MDHEN, CDR2 SYDVKM. The CDR3 consists of 14 residues. The CDR3 spells CASSSDRGISPLHF. The CDR3 nucleotides read TGTGCCAGCAGCTCGGACAGGGGTATATCACCCCTCCACTTT.

The chain is built from TRBV7-9 and TRBJ1-6; 8 positions agree with TRBD1. The CDR3 sequence is 14 residues long. Germline loops: CDR1 SEHNR, CDR2 FQNEAQ (reference sequence). The trim removed 5 bases at V and 7 bases at J, leaving 4 bases unmatched. The CDR3 DNA sequence: TGTGCCAGCAGCCACGACAGGGGCAATTCACCCCTCCACTTT. Encoded protein: CASSHDRGNSPLHF. The full variable domain, completed using reference TRBV7-9 and TRBJ1-6, is DTGVSQNPRHKITKRGQNVTFRCDPISEHNRLYWYRQTLGQGPEFLTYFQNEAQLEKSRLLSDRFSAERPKGSFSTLEIQRTEQGDSAMYLCASSHDRGNSPLHFGNGTRLTVT.

The chain is built from TRBV6-5 and TRBJ2-7; 9 nucleotides match TRBD1. The CDR3 is 16 residues long. CDR1 is MNHEY and CDR2 is SVGAGI in the germline V gene. With 0 bases clipped from V and 3 bases from J, the junction kept 6 bases outside the gene matches. The CDR3 coding sequence is TGTGCCAGCAGTTACTCGATTACAGGGGGCGGCTACGAGCAGTACTTC. Translating gives CASSYSITGGGYEQYF.

This rearrangement joins TRBV18 to TRBJ2-7; D is uncertain. V dropped 0 bases and J dropped 4 bases, with 10 bases sitting between them. CDR1 and CDR2 (germline): KGHSH, LQKENI. The CDR3 contains 14 residues. The CDR3 DNA reads as TGTGCCAGCTCACCACCGAGTGTGCGGTACGAGCAGTACTTC. As protein: CASSPPSVRYEQYF.

The chain carries TRBV7-3 and TRBJ1-2; no firm D call. Trimming left V 5 bases short and J 6 bases short, with 19 bases between. The CDR3 has 15 residues. Per the germline V gene, CDR1 is SGHTA and CDR2 is FQGTGA. For the CDR3, the DNA is TGTGCCAGCAGCACCGCGACACCTGGGCCCGATGGCTACACCTTC. Translation gives CASSTATPGPDGYTF.

The J gene is TRBJ2-1, the V gene TRBV6-5, with D tentatively TRBD2 (6 bases). V dropped 2 bases and J dropped 1 base, with 12 bases sitting between them. The CDR3 is 16 residues long. Germline V CDR1 and CDR2: MNHEY, SVGAGI. The CDR3 is CASSYRDSLSYNEQFF. The CDR3 nucleotides are TGTGCCAGCAGTTACCGGGACTCCCTTTCCTACAATGAGCAGTTCTTC.

This rearrangement joins TRBV3-1 (or the pseudogene TRBV3-2) to TRBJ1-1, with D uncertain. The V gene lost 0 bases and the J gene lost 10 bases, with 15 bases spanning the gap. This CDR3 contains 14 residues. Looked up from germline, CDR1 is LGHDT and CDR2 is YNNKEL (reference sequence). The CDR3 loop is CASSQDGGRALAFF. The DNA for the CDR3 is TGTGCCAGCAGCCAAGACGGCGGGCGAGCCCTAGCTTTCTTT.

The rearrangement joins TRBV12-3 or TRBV12-4 to TRBJ1-3; D may be TRBD1 (6 bases). Trimming left V 11 bases short and J 2 bases short, with 13 bases between. The CDR3 totals 13 residues. DNA for the CDR3: TGTGCCGGGCTAAGGGACACTGGAAACACCATATATTTT. This translates into CAGLRDTGNTIYF.

The rearrangement uses TRBV6-6 and TRBJ2-2; tentative D call: TRBD1 (5 bases). Trimming stripped 2 bases from V and 3 bases from J, with 7 bases between. Germline V gene lookup returns CDR1 MNHNY and CDR2 SVGAGI (reference sequence). The CDR3 contains 14 residues. CDR3 protein: CASSYVQDTGELFF. CDR3 coding DNA: TGTGCCAGCAGTTACGTACAGGACACCGGGGAGCTGTTTTTT.

The chain joins TRBV3-1 (or the pseudogene TRBV3-2) to TRBJ2-1; 10 positions agree with TRBD2. V shed 4 bases, J shed 10 bases, and the junction held 10 bases outside the gene matches. The CDR3 length is 15 residues. The germline gives CDR1 LGHDT, CDR2 YNNKEL (reference sequence). CDR3 protein: CASSPPSGGAREQFF. The CDR3 nucleotides read TGTGCCAGCAGCCCGCCCAGCGGGGGGGCCCGGGAGCAGTTCTTC.

The V call is TRBV19, the J call TRBJ2-7; D is unclear. CDR3 length equals 13 residues. CDR1 and CDR2 from the germline V gene are LNHDA and SQIVND (reference sequence). Trimming cost V 3 bases and J 4 bases, with 10 bases left between them. The CDR3 DNA reads as TGTGCCAGTAGTATCGACACGTCTTACGAGCAGTACTTC. The encoded protein is CASSIDTSYEQYF.